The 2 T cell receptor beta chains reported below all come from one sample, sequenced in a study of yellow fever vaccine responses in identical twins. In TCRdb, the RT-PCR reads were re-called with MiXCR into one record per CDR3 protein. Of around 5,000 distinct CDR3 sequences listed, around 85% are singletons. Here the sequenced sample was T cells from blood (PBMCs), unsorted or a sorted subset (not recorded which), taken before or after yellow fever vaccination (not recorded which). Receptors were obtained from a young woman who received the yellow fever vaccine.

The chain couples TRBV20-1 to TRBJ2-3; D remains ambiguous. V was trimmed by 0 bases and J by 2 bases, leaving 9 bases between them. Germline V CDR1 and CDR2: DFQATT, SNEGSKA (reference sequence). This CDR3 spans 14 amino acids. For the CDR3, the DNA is TGCAGTGCTAGAGATGCTCCGATCACAGATACGCAGTATTTT. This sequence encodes CSARDAPITDTQYF.

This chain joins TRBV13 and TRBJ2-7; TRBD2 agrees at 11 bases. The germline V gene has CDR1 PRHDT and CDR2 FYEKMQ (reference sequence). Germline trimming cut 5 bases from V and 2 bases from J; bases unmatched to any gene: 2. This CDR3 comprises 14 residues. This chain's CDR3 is CASSVAGGPYEQYF. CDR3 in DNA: TGTGCCAGCAGCGTAGCGGGAGGGCCCTACGAGCAGTACTTC.